This T cell receptor beta chain was sequenced during a study of T-cell memory formation after mild COVID-19. Study results and limitations: The second-wave clones peaking on day 37 were not confirmed as SARS-CoV-2-specific. Contracting CD4+ clones were located mainly in CM and EM, and CD8+ clones in EMRA. Pre-infection memory already had some responding clones, implying cross-reactive memory joined.

Constant-segment primers served in 5'RACE that generated TCR alpha and TCR beta cDNA libraries bearing sample barcodes and UMIs. One entry per CDR3 protein results from TCRdb running MiXCR on the 5' RACE reads. The repertoire has over 120,000 distinct CDR3 sequences, 19% of them found once; the top ten carry 2% to 2.5%. The germline gives CDR1 MNHNS, CDR2 SASEGT. The CDR3 runs 15 residues. V was cut by 5 bases and J by 0 bases, with 14 bases left in between. This clonotype was detected ten times or more. Its target is unknown. Sequenced: PBMCs or a T cell subset sorted from them (not recorded which). The chain uses TRBV6-1 and TRBJ2-7, with D possibly being TRBD1 or TRBD2 (5 bases each). The clonotype was recovered from an adult woman who had mild COVID-19 (a few samples of this study predate the infection). Cell type and time point are not known. In DNA form, the CDR3 reads TGTGCCAGCAGTCCTGAGGGGCTTAGCTCCTACGAGCAGTACTTC. Translating it yields CASSPEGLSSYEQYF.